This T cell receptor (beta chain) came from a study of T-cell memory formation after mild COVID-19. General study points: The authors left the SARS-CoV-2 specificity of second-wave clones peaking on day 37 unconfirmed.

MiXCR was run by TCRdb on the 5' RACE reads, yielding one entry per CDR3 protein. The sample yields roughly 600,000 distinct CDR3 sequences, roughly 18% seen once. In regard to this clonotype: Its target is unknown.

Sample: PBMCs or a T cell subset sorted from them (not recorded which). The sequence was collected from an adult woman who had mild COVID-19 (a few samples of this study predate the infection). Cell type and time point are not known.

For the CDR3, the DNA is TGTGCCAGCAGCTTAGGACAGGGTGACAGCAATCAGCCCCAGCATTTT. Translated: CASSLGQGDSNQPQHF. The chain employs TRBV9 and TRBJ1-5; TRBD1 aligns across 8 bases. With 4 bases clipped from V and 1 base from J, the junction kept 7 bases outside the gene matches. The CDR3 covers 16 residues. From germline, CDR1 is SGDLS and CDR2 YYNGEE.